Following are 23 T cell receptor beta chains from one sample sequenced in a study of blood T cell repertoires in COVID-19. Clones were read by immunoSEQ multiplex PCR, and TCRdb kept only the in-frame ones, dropping some. The sample yields 200,000 to 250,000 clones, approximately 90% seen once. Sequenced: peripheral blood. These receptors were obtained from a man between 45 and 60 years old with acute or convalescent COVID-19.

The V call is TRBV24-1, the J call TRBJ2-1; D might be TRBD1 (6 bases). The germline CDR1 and CDR2 sequences are KGHDR and SFDVKD. The V gene lost 2 bases and the J gene lost 12 bases, with 22 bases spanning the gap. The CDR3 runs 16 residues. The CDR3: CATSDSRTANSGPQFF. As DNA, the CDR3 is TGTGCCACCAGTGATTCCCGGACAGCGAATTCCGGACCGCAGTTCTTC.

CDR3 coding DNA: TGTGCCAGCAGCCCAGGTGGGGGGGAGCAGTTCTTC. This gives the protein CASSPGGGEQFF. The chain combines TRBV7-8 with TRBJ2-1, with TRBD2 as a possible D gene (6 bases). Trimming cost V 5 bases and J 10 bases, with 12 bases left between them. The CDR3 has 12 residues. Germline V gene data show CDR1 as SGHVS and CDR2 as FQNEAQ.

This clone is a singleton in its sample. V gene TRBV6-5 combines with J gene TRBJ2-7, with 7 bases fitting TRBD1. The CDR3 is 15 residues long. The V gene's germline CDR1 is MNHEY and CDR2 SVGAGI. J gave up 6 bases and V 3 bases, and 11 bases lay outside the gene matches. The CDR3 is CASSYTTGVAVEQYF. CDR3 DNA sequence: TGTGCCAGCAGTTATACCACAGGGGTGGCTGTCGAGCAGTACTTC.

This clone showed up just a few times. The chain is built from TRBV4-1 and TRBJ1-1; weak D call: TRBD1 (5 bases). V was clipped by 0 bases and J by 0 bases, with 11 bases between them. The CDR3 contains 16 residues. Germline-derived CDR1 and CDR2 are MGHRA and YSYEKL. CDR3 DNA sequence: TGCGCCAGCAGCCAAGATTTCCAGGGATTGAACACTGAAGCTTTCTTT. Protein sequence: CASSQDFQGLNTEAFF.

V usage is TRBV5-1 and J usage is TRBJ1-4; D might be TRBD1 (6 bases). The length of the CDR3 is 15 residues. CDR1 SGHRS and CDR2 YFSETQ come from the germline V gene. V was cut by 3 bases and J by 8 bases, with 17 bases left in between. In nucleotides, the CDR3 is TGCGCCAGCAGCTCCCTAGGGGGGGTAAACGAAAAACTGTTTTTT. This gives the protein CASSSLGGVNEKLFF.

The rearrangement uses TRBV28 and TRBJ2-5, with D possibly TRBD1 on 5 matching bases. Germline V gene sequence: CDR1 MDHEN, CDR2 SYDVKM. V was trimmed by 2 bases and J by 1 base, leaving 11 bases between them. This CDR3 comprises 15 residues. The CDR3 sequence is CASSLPTGPQETQYF. The DNA for the CDR3 is TGTGCCAGCAGTTTACCCACAGGCCCCCAAGAGACCCAGTACTTC.

DNA for the CDR3: TGCGCCAGCAGTGACCAGGGGCCGGACACCATATATTTT. It yields the protein CASSDQGPDTIYF. This sequence joins TRBV10-2 and TRBJ1-3, with TRBD1 as a possible D gene (6 bases). V gave up 3 bases and J gave up 8 bases, with 11 bases separating them. Germline V gene data show CDR1 as WSHSY and CDR2 as SAAADI. The CDR3 is 13 residues long.

This chain links TRBV5-1 with TRBJ2-7, with 9 bases matching TRBD1. The CDR3 extends over 15 amino acids. V shed 4 bases, J shed 3 bases, and the junction held 8 bases outside the gene matches. Germline-derived CDR1 and CDR2 are SGHRS and YFSETQ. The CDR3 DNA reads as TGCGCCAGCAGCCTCGGGACAGGGCAAATCTACGAGCAGTACTTC. Its protein product is CASSLGTGQIYEQYF.

V gene TRBV27 combines with J gene TRBJ1-6; 8 positions agree with TRBD1. This CDR3 region has 14 residues. The germline CDR1 and CDR2 sequences are MNHEY and SMNVEV (reference sequence). The trim removed 5 bases at V and 7 bases at J, leaving 4 bases unmatched. The DNA for the CDR3 is TGTGCCAGCAGTACGGACAGGGCGAATTCACCCCTCCACTTT. It yields the protein CASSTDRANSPLHF.

The rearrangement uses TRBV29-1 and TRBJ1-1, with D possibly matching TRBD1 (5 bases). Trimming cost V 5 bases and J 0 bases, with 13 bases left between them. CDR1 and CDR2 (germline): SQVTM, ANQGSEA. The CDR3 has 14 residues. CDR3 DNA: TGCAGCGTTCCTCGGGGGTTCATGAACACTGAAGCTTTCTTT. It translates to CSVPRGFMNTEAFF.

V usage is TRBV2 and J usage is TRBJ1-3, with D unclear. Looked up from germline, CDR1 is SNHLY and CDR2 is FYNNEI. The germline V and J ends were trimmed by 4 bases and 0 bases, with 7 bases remaining between them. This CDR3 has 14 residues. For the CDR3, the DNA is TGTGCCAGCAGTGGGTACAGCTCTGGAAACACCATATATTTT. Translation: CASSGYSSGNTIYF.

This clone was seen only once. The V gene is TRBV18, the J gene TRBJ2-7, with D possibly matching TRBD1 (7 bases). The CDR3 runs to 14 residues. V shed 6 bases and J shed 6 bases, with 18 bases lying between them. The V gene's germline CDR1 is KGHSH and CDR2 LQKENI. The CDR3 region has the DNA TGTGCCAGCTCCCTCAGGGGGGAGGAGGGCGAGCAGTACTTC. Translation gives CASSLRGEEGEQYF.

This clone was picked up a small number of times. The chain combines TRBV29-1 with TRBJ1-2; the match to TRBD1 covers 10 bases. The CDR3 extends over 15 amino acids. Unmatched junction bases numbered 7, after V lost 6 bases and J lost 0 bases. The germline V gene encodes CDR1 SQVTM and CDR2 ANQGSEA. The CDR3 protein is CSVRDRGRTNYGYTF. In DNA, the CDR3 is TGCAGCGTGCGGGACAGGGGCCGAACTAACTATGGCTACACCTTC.

J is TRBJ2-3 and V is TRBV5-1; D gene uncertain. The CDR3 spans 15 residues. The V end lost 5 bases, the J end lost 0 bases, and 13 bases lay between the germline ends. Per germline, CDR1 SGHRS and CDR2 YFSETQ. This CDR3 is CASSSTRSSTDTQYF. The DNA of the CDR3 is TGCGCCAGCAGTTCCACTCGGTCTAGCACAGATACGCAGTATTTT.

The chain carries TRBV5-1 and TRBJ2-5, with TRBD2 matching 14 bases. Germline CDR1 and CDR2: SGHRS and YFSETQ. The V gene end was trimmed by 0 bases and the J gene end by 1 base; junction bases not matched to a gene: 5. CDR3 length equals 18 residues. The CDR3 DNA reads as TGCGCCAGCAGCTTGGGGACTAGCGGGGGGACGCTCCAAGAGACCCAGTACTTC. Amino acids: CASSLGTSGGTLQETQYF.

This clone appeared once. The chain is built from TRBV20-1 and TRBJ2-7, with 10 bases matching TRBD2. The CDR3 runs 14 residues. Looked up from germline, CDR1 is DFQATT and CDR2 is SNEGSKA (reference sequence). The V and J ends lost 3 bases and 3 bases, in that order; junction bases with no gene match: 5. The CDR3 coding sequence is TGCAGTGCTAGTGATCCTAGCGGGGGCTACGAGCAGTACTTC. Translated, it gives CSASDPSGGYEQYF.

The chain couples TRBV10-1 to TRBJ2-3, with 8 bases aligning to TRBD1. This CDR3 contains 14 residues. The germline V gene encodes CDR1 WNHNN and CDR2 SYGVQD (reference sequence). The V gene end was trimmed by 3 bases and the J gene end by 3 bases; junction bases not matched to a gene: 2. This CDR3 is CASSDGQGTDTQYF. DNA of the CDR3: TGCGCCAGCAGTGATGGACAGGGAACAGATACGCAGTATTTT.

This clone was detected only a few times. The chain couples TRBV28 to TRBJ1-5, with TRBD1 as a possible D gene (6 bases). The germline V and J ends were trimmed by 7 bases and 6 bases, with 10 bases remaining between them. The CDR3 consists of 12 residues. Germline values: CDR1 MDHEN, CDR2 SYDVKM. Written as DNA, the CDR3 is TGTGCCAGCACAGTCAGGGGTCAGCCCCAGCATTTT. This sequence encodes CASTVRGQPQHF. The full variable domain, with the rest looked up from reference TRBV28 and TRBJ1-5, is DVKVTQSSRYLVKRTGEKVFLECVQDMDHENMFWYRQDPGLGLRLIYFSYDVKMKEKGDIPEGYSVSREKKERFSLILESASTNQTSMYLCASTVRGQPQHFGDGTRLSIL.

This chain joins TRBV10-1 and TRBJ1-1; the match to TRBD1 covers 8 bases. The CDR3 is 17 residues long. J gave up 1 base and V 5 bases, and 12 bases lay outside the gene matches. CDR1 and CDR2 (germline): WNHNN, SYGVQD (reference sequence). The CDR3 loop reads CASSPNTGTGRNTEAFF. CDR3 bases: TGCGCCAGCAGTCCTAACACCGGGACAGGCCGGAACACTGAAGCTTTCTTT.

This chain uses TRBV6-2 or TRBV6-3 with TRBJ2-1, with D possibly matching TRBD2 (5 bases). The germline gives CDR1 MNHEY, CDR2 SVGEGT. V was cut by 0 bases and J by 6 bases, with 6 bases left in between. The CDR3 is 13 amino acids. The CDR3 reads CASSYSRANEQFF. CDR3 nucleotide sequence: TGTGCCAGCAGTTACTCGCGGGCCAATGAGCAGTTCTTC.

The chain carries TRBV3-1 (or the pseudogene TRBV3-2) and TRBJ2-7, with 8 bases identical to TRBD1. The CDR3 consists of 13 residues. In germline, CDR1 is LGHDT, CDR2 YNNKEL (reference sequence). The junction had 4 bases not matched to a gene; V was cut back by 4 bases and J by 5 bases. The CDR3 coding sequence is TGTGCCAGCAGCCCCAGGGGGCCCAACGAGCAGTACTTC. Translation: CASSPRGPNEQYF.

The CDR3 bases are TGCGCCAGCAGCTTGAGGCTAGCGGGGGGGAGTACGCAGTATTTT. Its translation is CASSLRLAGGSTQYF. J is TRBJ2-3 and V is TRBV5-1, with 12 positions matching TRBD2. The CDR3 extends over 15 amino acids. Germline CDR1 SGHRS, CDR2 YFSETQ. The ends lost 1 base at V and 8 bases at J; junction bases unmatched: 5.

This clone was recorded only once. Other DNA sequences within the sample encode an identical CDR3. This chain connects TRBV6-5 to TRBJ1-5; 11 bases match TRBD1. Germline CDR1 and CDR2: MNHEY and SVGAGI. This CDR3 comprises 14 residues. V dropped 6 bases and J dropped 7; count of bases not matched to a gene: 5. CDR3 coding DNA: TGTGCCAGCAGCCAGGGACAGGGGGGACAGCCCCAGCATTTT. Amino acids: CASSQGQGGQPQHF.